Listed here are 8 T cell receptor beta chains from one sample, sequenced in a study of T cells in Graves' hyperthyroidism and ophthalmopathy. The CDR3 regions of TCR beta were amplified from RNA transcripts. TCR CDR3 underwent first-round RT-PCR with the HTBI primer set. TCRdb ran MiXCR on the multiplex PCR reads and lists one entry per CDR3 protein. The sample lists about 420,000 distinct CDR3 sequences, roughly 13% occurring once. The specimen sequenced was blood. The receptors derive from a woman aged 18-30 years with Graves' hyperthyroidism.

The chain recombines TRBV28 with TRBJ2-3; 7 bases line up with TRBD2. J lost 2 bases, V lost 4 bases, and 6 bases had no gene match. CDR1 is MDHEN and CDR2 is SYDVKM in the germline V gene. The CDR3 consists of 15 residues. This CDR3 reads CASSSRLADTDTQYF. The CDR3 nucleotides are TGTGCCAGCAGTTCCCGCCTAGCGGACACAGATACGCAGTATTTT.

A word on this clonotype: One base away lies a much larger clone, so this may be a sequencing read error. The rearrangement joins TRBV7-8 to TRBJ2-2, with 7 bases that match TRBD1. Germline CDR1 and CDR2: SGHVS and FQNEAQ. The CDR3 covers 15 residues. After removal of 3 bases from V and 9 bases from J, the junction contained 10 bases not matched to a gene. The CDR3 reads CASSLRTGESRELFF. The CDR3, as DNA: TGTGCCAGCAGCTTGCGGACAGGCGAATCCAGGGAGCTGTTTTTT.

The chain combines TRBV6-1 with TRBJ2-6, with 7 positions matching TRBD1. CDR1 MNHNS and CDR2 SASEGT come from the germline V gene. With 6 bases clipped from V and 0 bases from J, the junction kept 8 bases outside the gene matches. The CDR3 length is 17 residues. The CDR3 coding sequence is TGTGCCAGCAGAAAGGACGACAGGGTCTCTGGGGCCAACGTCCTGACTTTC. It yields the protein CASRKDDRVSGANVLTF.

This clonotype was recorded many times. The chain recombines TRBV15 with TRBJ2-2, with D unresolved. Germline values: CDR1 LNHNV, CDR2 YYDKDF (reference sequence). This CDR3 has 16 amino acids. Trimming took 5 bases from V and 2 from J, leaving 15 bases between them. This CDR3 reads CATSANAPSNTGELFF. In nucleotides, the CDR3 is TGTGCCACCAGCGCCAACGCCCCTTCCAACACCGGGGAGCTGTTTTTT.

This clonotype was detected ten times or more. The V and J genes are TRBV2 and TRBJ2-6; D is uncertain. The CDR3 loop spans 15 amino acids. V gave up 4 bases and J gave up 0 bases, with 7 bases separating them. Per germline, CDR1 SNHLY and CDR2 FYNNEI. CDR3 nucleotide sequence: TGTGCCAGCAGTGTCGAAAGCTCTGGGGCCAACGTCCTGACTTTC. Translated: CASSVESSGANVLTF.

This clonotype occurred many times. The chain combines TRBV24-1 with TRBJ2-7; perhaps D is TRBD1 or TRBD2 (5 bases each). This CDR3 region has 14 residues. Germline lookup yields CDR1 KGHDR and CDR2 SFDVKD. Trimming removed 3 bases at V and 1 base at J, with 9 bases between. In DNA form, the CDR3 reads TGTGCCACCAGTGATGGGGACGGTTCCTACGAGCAGTACTTC. Translating gives CATSDGDGSYEQYF.

This clonotype was detected ten times or more. This sequence joins TRBV18 and TRBJ2-1; 13 positions agree with TRBD2. The J segment lost 7 bases and the V segment lost 6 bases, leaving 3 bases of the junction unmatched. Germline V gives CDR1 KGHSH, CDR2 LQKENI. This CDR3 contains 14 residues. Written as DNA, the CDR3 is TGTGCCAGCTCGGGACTAGCGGGAAGGAATGAGCAGTTCTTC. This sequence encodes CASSGLAGRNEQFF. The whole variable domain, filled in from reference TRBV18 and TRBJ2-1, reads NAGVMQNPRHLVRRRGQEARLRCSPMKGHSHVYWYRQLPEEGLKFMVYLQKENIIDESGMPKERFSAEFPKEGPSILRIQQVVRGDSAAYFCASSGLAGRNEQFFGPGTRLTVL.

This clonotype was seen repeatedly, ten times or more. J is TRBJ1-6 and V is TRBV20-1; D possibly corresponds to TRBD1 (5 bases). From germline, CDR1 is DFQATT and CDR2 SNEGSKA (reference sequence). V was cut by 1 base and J by 8 bases, with 15 bases left in between. The CDR3 sequence is 15 residues long. CDR3: CSARGPGPSYSPLHF. CDR3 bases: TGCAGTGCTAGAGGGCCGGGGCCCAGTTATTCACCCCTCCACTTT.